Listed below are T cell receptor beta chains from one sample, sequenced in a study of blood T cell repertoires in COVID-19. The repertoire was sequenced with immunoSEQ multiplex PCR; TCRdb's copy has only in-frame clones and lacks some. The sample records about 210,000 clones, around 92% being singletons. Material: peripheral blood. These receptors originate from a man under 40 with acute or convalescent COVID-19. Both conserved end residues are part of each CDR3. The D gene is left open where the match is weak.

J gene: TRBJ1-6; D gene: TRBD1; V gene: TRBV5-1; CDR3 protein: CASSLGQGIGSPLHF
J gene: TRBJ1-1; D gene: .; V gene: TRBV11-3; CDR3 protein: CASSVTQGTEAFF
J gene: TRBJ1-4; D gene: .; V gene: TRBV3-1/TRBV3-2; CDR3 protein: CASSQGSRATNEKLFF
J gene: TRBJ2-5; D gene: .; V gene: TRBV3-1/TRBV3-2; CDR3 protein: CASSPPGSQQETQYF
J gene: TRBJ1-6; D gene: .; V gene: TRBV19; CDR3 protein: CASSIGRWNSPLHF
J gene: TRBJ1-5; D gene: TRBD1; V gene: TRBV7-3; CDR3 protein: CASSYDRANQPQHF
J gene: TRBJ1-5; D gene: TRBD1; V gene: TRBV19; CDR3 protein: CASSISRTGNQPQHF
J gene: TRBJ1-1; D gene: TRBD1; V gene: TRBV2; CDR3 protein: CASRQGPNTEAFF
J gene: TRBJ1-4; D gene: TRBD1; V gene: TRBV11-1; CDR3 protein: CASSFGTGQWNEKLFF
J gene: TRBJ1-1; D gene: .; V gene: TRBV28; CDR3 protein: CASRFLGQGEAFF
J gene: TRBJ1-1; D gene: .; V gene: TRBV6-5; CDR3 protein: CASRLFSQVGEAFF
J gene: TRBJ1-2; D gene: TRBD1; V gene: TRBV7-9; CDR3 protein: CASSLGQGAYGYTF
J gene: TRBJ2-7; D gene: .; V gene: TRBV13; CDR3 protein: CASSQTTGSYEQYF
J gene: TRBJ1-1; D gene: .; V gene: TRBV11-2; CDR3 protein: CASSLRDTEAFF
J gene: TRBJ1-1; D gene: TRBD1; V gene: TRBV18; CDR3 protein: CASPQDRGRTEAFF
J gene: TRBJ2-1; D gene: TRBD1; V gene: TRBV5-1; CDR3 protein: CASSLARNRGLTNEQFF
J gene: TRBJ1-5; D gene: .; V gene: TRBV30; CDR3 protein: CAWGQSSNQPQHF
J gene: TRBJ2-1; D gene: TRBD1; V gene: TRBV7-6; CDR3 protein: CASFLGTGGYNEQFF
J gene: TRBJ2-3; D gene: .; V gene: TRBV4-2; CDR3 protein: CASSQSVTTDTQYF
J gene: TRBJ2-7; D gene: TRBD2; V gene: TRBV7-8; CDR3 protein: CASSPPWTGGYEQYF
J gene: TRBJ1-3; D gene: .; V gene: TRBV14; CDR3 protein: CASSQVMGGPIYF
J gene: TRBJ2-2; D gene: .; V gene: TRBV5-5; CDR3 protein: CASSLVEVNTGELFF
J gene: TRBJ1-2; D gene: .; V gene: TRBV4-1; CDR3 protein: CASSQEIRNGYTF
J gene: TRBJ2-1; D gene: TRBD2; V gene: TRBV11-2; CDR3 protein: CASSLDRTSGGLYNEQFF
J gene: TRBJ1-6; D gene: .; V gene: TRBV28; CDR3 protein: CASARGGNNSPLHF
J gene: TRBJ2-1; D gene: .; V gene: TRBV5-6; CDR3 protein: CASSFERGAGEQFF
J gene: TRBJ2-7; D gene: .; V gene: TRBV21-1; CDR3 protein: CASSSGQGVVYEQYF
J gene: TRBJ2-2; D gene: .; V gene: TRBV27; CDR3 protein: CASSLYGIGELFF
J gene: TRBJ1-2; D gene: .; V gene: TRBV28; CDR3 protein: CASSPSANYGYTF
J gene: TRBJ2-7; D gene: .; V gene: TRBV7-6; CDR3 protein: CASSSKAGRDKAYEQYF
J gene: TRBJ2-5; D gene: TRBD2; V gene: TRBV30; CDR3 protein: CAWRGRGTTQETQYF
J gene: TRBJ2-3; D gene: .; V gene: TRBV19; CDR3 protein: CASSNTRETDTQYF
J gene: TRBJ2-1; D gene: TRBD1; V gene: TRBV6-5; CDR3 protein: CASSYRRTGSDEQFF
J gene: TRBJ1-4; D gene: .; V gene: TRBV18; CDR3 protein: CASSLRGTTNEKLFF
J gene: TRBJ2-7; D gene: TRBD1; V gene: TRBV7-9; CDR3 protein: CASSSRQGGNEQYF
J gene: TRBJ1-1; D gene: TRBD1; V gene: TRBV5-1; CDR3 protein: CASSLAGTGDTEAFF
J gene: TRBJ2-3; D gene: TRBD2; V gene: TRBV13; CDR3 protein: CASSLGGLAGTDTQYF
J gene: TRBJ2-7; D gene: .; V gene: TRBV4-1; CDR3 protein: CASSQDTGPGGLYF
J gene: TRBJ2-1; D gene: TRBD2; V gene: TRBV30; CDR3 protein: CAWTGTSGSSINEQFF
J gene: TRBJ2-3; D gene: .; V gene: TRBV11-2; CDR3 protein: CASSLPPGGGPSTDTQYF
J gene: TRBJ2-5; D gene: .; V gene: TRBV4-1; CDR3 protein: CASSQDLRRGETQYF
J gene: TRBJ1-6; D gene: TRBD1; V gene: TRBV30; CDR3 protein: CAWSVGTGNSPLHF
J gene: TRBJ2-7; D gene: .; V gene: TRBV6-1; CDR3 protein: CASSERNNYEQYF
J gene: TRBJ2-5; D gene: TRBD2; V gene: TRBV5-5; CDR3 protein: CASSLGSGSEETQYF
J gene: TRBJ2-7; D gene: TRBD2; V gene: TRBV28; CDR3 protein: CASRPTSGRTPYEQYF
J gene: TRBJ2-2; D gene: .; V gene: TRBV12-3/TRBV12-4; CDR3 protein: CASSLVRTGELFF
J gene: TRBJ1-2; D gene: .; V gene: TRBV5-1; CDR3 protein: CASSLDSAYGYTF
J gene: TRBJ2-2; D gene: TRBD2; V gene: TRBV28; CDR3 protein: CASSLLAGTGDTGELFF
J gene: TRBJ1-1; D gene: TRBD1; V gene: TRBV5-1; CDR3 protein: CASRGQASNTEAFF
J gene: TRBJ2-5; D gene: TRBD1; V gene: TRBV7-2; CDR3 protein: CASSKGTLGQGRETQYF
J gene: TRBJ1-6; D gene: TRBD1; V gene: TRBV11-2; CDR3 protein: CASSSRDRGNNSPLHF
J gene: TRBJ2-1; D gene: TRBD2; V gene: TRBV2; CDR3 protein: CASRRTSGIYNEQFF
J gene: TRBJ1-2; D gene: .; V gene: TRBV5-1; CDR3 protein: CASSDSGKGRYGYTF
J gene: TRBJ2-3; D gene: .; V gene: TRBV11-2; CDR3 protein: CASSLDPPTRGGITDTQYF
J gene: TRBJ1-5; D gene: TRBD1; V gene: TRBV24-1; CDR3 protein: CATSDRTGTNQPQHF
J gene: TRBJ2-7; D gene: .; V gene: TRBV20-1; CDR3 protein: CSAILAYEQYF
J gene: TRBJ2-7; D gene: TRBD1; V gene: TRBV18; CDR3 protein: CASSPGTAAYEQYF
J gene: TRBJ1-2; D gene: .; V gene: TRBV18; CDR3 protein: CASSKGDGYTF
J gene: TRBJ2-1; D gene: TRBD1; V gene: TRBV10-3; CDR3 protein: CAISGTTGVEQFF